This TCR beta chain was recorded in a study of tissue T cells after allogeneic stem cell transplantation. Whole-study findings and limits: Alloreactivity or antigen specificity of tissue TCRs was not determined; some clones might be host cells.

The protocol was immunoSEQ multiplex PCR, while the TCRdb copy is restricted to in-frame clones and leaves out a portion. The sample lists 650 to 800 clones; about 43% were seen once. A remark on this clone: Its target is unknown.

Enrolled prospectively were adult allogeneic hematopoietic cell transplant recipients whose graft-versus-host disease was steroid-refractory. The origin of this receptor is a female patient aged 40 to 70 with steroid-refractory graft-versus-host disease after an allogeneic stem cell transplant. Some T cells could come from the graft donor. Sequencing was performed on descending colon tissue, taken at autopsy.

The CDR3 sequence: CASSLTGVNTEAFF. Written as DNA, the CDR3 is TGTGCCAGCAGTCTTACAGGGGTGAACACTGAAGCTTTCTTT. The V and J genes are TRBV6-5 and TRBJ1-1; 7 bases are a match to TRBD1. Germline-derived CDR1 and CDR2 are MNHEY and SVGAGI. The CDR3 is 14 amino acids. After removal of 5 bases from V and 0 bases from J, the junction contained 3 bases not matched to a gene.